These T cell receptor beta chains were read from a single sample in a study of blood T cell dynamics during melanoma immunotherapy. Sequenced by immunoSEQ multiplex PCR; TCRdb stores in-frame clones only, minus some. Of some 10,000 clones listed, about 85% are singletons. The sequencing used blood, collected from a patient treated with checkpoint blockade. The origin of the receptors is a human donor with melanoma. The CDR3 runs from the conserved cysteine through the conserved F or W. The D gene is left open where the match is weak. Clone size appears in some rows only: once, few, many, or a class for an expanded clone.

TRBV2	.	TRBD1	TRBJ2-5	CASSEGTGSGGTQYF	TGTGCCAGCAGTGAAGGGACAGGCTCTGGCGGGACCCAGTACTTC
TRBV5-4	once	.	TRBJ2-6	CASSLDPSGANVLTF	TGTGCCAGCAGCTTGGATCCCTCTGGGGCCAACGTCCTGACTTTC
TRBV5-1	few	TRBD2	TRBJ2-2	CASRREGRNTGELFF	TGCGCCAGCAGGAGGGAGGGACGGAACACCGGGGAGCTGTTTTTT
TRBV4-1	.	.	TRBJ1-5	CASSEGPSPFQPQHF	TGCGCCAGCAGTGAAGGGCCATCCCCCTTTCAGCCCCAGCATTTT
TRBV4-1	.	.	TRBJ2-3	CASSQPGTSIASDTQYF	TGCGCCAGCAGCCAGCCCGGGACTTCCATTGCGAGTGATACGCAGTATTTT
TRBV4-2	.	.	TRBJ1-2	CASSQVNRDYGYTF	TGTGCCAGCAGCCAAGTCAACAGGGACTATGGCTACACCTTC
TRBV6-6	once	.	TRBJ1-1	CASSYSENTEAFF	TGTGCCAGCAGTTACTCAGAGAACACTGAAGCTTTCTTT
TRBV4-3	.	.	TRBJ2-1	CASSLWPLNEQFF	TGCGCCAGCAGCCTTTGGCCCCTTAATGAGCAGTTCTTC
TRBV10-2	.	TRBD2	TRBJ2-1	CASSGASGVSSYNEQFF	TGCGCCAGCAGTGGGGCCAGCGGGGTTAGCTCCTACAATGAGCAGTTCTTC
TRBV2	.	.	TRBJ1-1	CASNRFTEAFF	TGTGCCAGCAACAGGTTCACTGAAGCTTTCTTT
TRBV30	.	.	TRBJ1-3	CAWSWGGTGNTIYF	TGTGCCTGGAGTTGGGGCGGGACTGGAAACACCATATATTTT
TRBV30	.	TRBD1	TRBJ2-7	CACGQGSYEQYF	TGTGCCTGCGGACAGGGGTCCTACGAGCAGTACTTC
TRBV11-2	.	.	TRBJ2-5	CASSLDQGETQYF	TGTGCCAGCAGCTTAGATCAAGGAGAGACCCAGTACTTC
TRBV19	.	TRBD1	TRBJ1-1	CASSSYGQGNTEAFF	TGTGCCAGTAGTTCCTACGGACAGGGGAACACTGAAGCTTTCTTT
TRBV6-6	.	.	TRBJ1-2	CASSPGLNYGYTF	TGTGCCAGCAGTCCTGGGCTGAACTATGGCTACACCTTC
TRBV19	.	.	TRBJ1-5	CASSMGSGGLGQPQHF	TGTGCCAGTAGTATGGGCTCGGGGGGGCTCGGTCAGCCCCAGCATTTT
TRBV11-2	.	.	TRBJ1-4	CASRIRGGEANEKLFF	TGTGCCAGCAGGATCCGAGGGGGGGAGGCTAATGAAAAACTGTTTTTT
TRBV5-4	.	TRBD2	TRBJ2-5	CASSLYKRGGEKTQYF	TGTGCCAGCAGCTTATATAAGCGGGGGGGCGAAAAGACCCAGTACTTC
TRBV7-2	few	.	TRBJ2-3	CASSTQPSTDTQYF	TGTGCCAGCAGCACCCAGCCCAGCACAGATACGCAGTATTTT
TRBV19	.	TRBD1	TRBJ2-1	CASSTTGGRNEQFF	TGTGCCAGTAGCACGACAGGGGGCCGGAATGAGCAGTTCTTC
TRBV5-5	.	.	TRBJ1-1	CASSFGQTNTEAFF	TGTGCCAGCAGCTTTGGACAGACAAACACTGAAGCTTTCTTT
TRBV29-1	once	TRBD1	TRBJ2-5	CSATPGGGETQYF	TGCAGCGCGACGCCAGGGGGCGGTGAGACCCAGTACTTC
TRBV4-2	.	.	TRBJ2-1	CASSPDRGRGNEQFF	TGTGCCAGCAGCCCAGACCGGGGGCGCGGGAATGAGCAGTTCTTC
TRBV10-3	.	.	TRBJ1-2	CAISESEGDTGLYGYTF	TGTGCCATCAGTGAGTCGGAGGGGGACACTGGCTTATATGGCTACACCTTC
TRBV5-1	.	.	TRBJ1-2	CASSSVREGGYTF	TGCGCCAGCAGTTCGGTCCGTGAAGGTGGCTACACCTTC
TRBV5-1	.	.	TRBJ1-3	CASSFRPTEGNTIYF	TGCGCCAGCAGCTTTCGGCCAACGGAAGGAAACACCATATATTTT
TRBV7-2	.	.	TRBJ2-1	CASSLEMGTFNEQFF	TGTGCCAGCAGCTTAGAGATGGGGACTTTTAATGAGCAGTTCTTC
TRBV29-1	once	.	TRBJ1-1	CSVAVRADTEAFF	TGCAGCGTTGCGGTCAGGGCGGACACTGAAGCTTTCTTT
TRBV2	.	.	TRBJ1-3	CASIGTLGNTIYF	TGTGCCAGCATAGGGACCCTTGGAAACACCATATATTTT
TRBV2	.	TRBD1	TRBJ1-6	CASSGGQGGYSPLHF	TGTGCCAGCAGTGGCGGACAGGGAGGGTATTCACCCCTCCACTTT
TRBV19	.	.	TRBJ2-5	CASSIGWGGRETQYF	TGTGCCAGTAGTATAGGGTGGGGGGGCAGAGAGACCCAGTACTTC
TRBV4-2	.	.	TRBJ1-2	CASSQEWTTLTYGYTF	TGTGCCAGCAGCCAAGAGTGGACAACGTTAACCTATGGCTACACCTTC
TRBV7-3	.	.	TRBJ2-1	CASSSFSSGEQFF	TGTGCCAGCAGCTCCTTTAGCTCAGGAGAGCAGTTCTTC
TRBV19	.	.	TRBJ2-7	CASSISPGGNEQYF	TGTGCCAGTAGTATCTCCCCAGGGGGGAACGAGCAGTACTTC
TRBV5-1	once	.	TRBJ2-4	CASSPRESKNIQYF	TGCGCCAGCAGCCCCAGGGAATCCAAAAACATTCAGTACTTC
TRBV30	.	.	TRBJ1-6	CAWSRNSPLHF	TGTGCCTGGTCCCGAAATTCACCCCTCCACTTT
TRBV7-9	.	TRBD2	TRBJ2-1	CASSVSGGPEQFF	TGTGCCAGCAGCGTCAGCGGGGGTCCTGAGCAGTTCTTC
TRBV11-2	.	.	TRBJ1-3	CASSLTGRAYGNTIYF	TGTGCCAGCAGCTTAACCGGCAGGGCGTACGGAAACACCATATATTTT
TRBV19	.	TRBD1	TRBJ1-4	CASSTHQGQLIEKLFF	TGTGCCAGTAGTACCCATCAGGGACAGCTAATTGAAAAACTGTTTTTT
TRBV20-1	.	.	TRBJ1-1	CSAVDLTEAFF	TGCAGTGCCGTCGATTTGACTGAAGCTTTCTTT
TRBV4-1	once	TRBD2	TRBJ2-3	CASSQGPLAGGADTQYF	TGCGCCAGCAGCCAAGGCCCGCTAGCGGGGGGAGCAGATACGCAGTATTTT
TRBV19	.	.	TRBJ2-7	CASSRGYVYEQYF	TGTGCCAGTAGTAGGGGGTATGTTTACGAGCAGTACTTC
TRBV6-5	.	.	TRBJ1-3	CASRDSGSSGNTIYF	TGTGCCAGCAGAGACAGCGGGAGCTCTGGAAACACCATATATTTT
TRBV10-3	.	.	TRBJ2-1	CAINPGTHNEQFF	TGTGCCATCAATCCGGGTACCCACAATGAGCAGTTCTTC
TRBV4-1	few	.	TRBJ1-4	CASSHPSRTDNEKLFF	TGCGCCAGCAGCCACCCGAGCCGGACGGATAATGAAAAACTGTTTTTT
TRBV11-3	few	.	TRBJ2-6	CASSWGWALSGANVLTF	TGTGCCAGCAGCTGGGGATGGGCCCTCTCTGGGGCCAACGTCCTGACTTTC
TRBV5-1	.	TRBD2	TRBJ2-2	CASSLAGGFNTGELFF	TGCGCCAGCAGCTTGGCCGGGGGGTTTAACACCGGGGAGCTGTTTTTT
TRBV5-1	.	TRBD1	TRBJ2-4	CASSYRTGGNIQYF	TGCGCCAGCAGCTACCGGACAGGGGGCAACATTCAGTACTTC
TRBV7-9	.	.	TRBJ2-2	CASSLEFVDFFTGELFF	TGTGCCAGCAGCTTAGAGTTCGTGGACTTCTTCACCGGGGAGCTGTTTTTT
TRBV28	once	.	TRBJ1-1	CASSLWGQQGEAFF	TGTGCCAGCAGTTTATGGGGGCAGCAGGGGGAAGCTTTCTTT